The source of this T cell receptor beta chain is a study of T-cell memory formation after mild COVID-19. Germline CDR1 MNHNS, CDR2 SASEGT. V was pared by 7 bases and J by 7 bases, with 20 bases between. The CDR3 runs to 15 residues. Study-level findings and limits: CD4+ contracting clones lay mainly in CM and EM, CD8+ ones in EMRA. CD4/CD8 balance characterized clones contracting day 15 to 85, and CD4+ skew characterized later expanders. Some responding clones appeared in pre-infection memory, suggesting cross-reactive memory joined.

As for this clonotype: Its antigen remains unknown.

TCRdb used MiXCR to reprocess the 5' RACE reads, holding one entry per CDR3 protein. The table shows under 450,000 distinct CDR3 sequences, with under 25% occurring only once. This chain connects TRBV6-1 to TRBJ1-5; D may be TRBD1 (5 bases). The origin of this receptor is a man younger than 35 who had mild COVID-19 (a few samples of this study predate the infection). Cell type and time point are not known. Specimen: PBMCs or a T cell subset sorted from them (not recorded which). CDR3 in amino acids: CASMGSYGAGQPQHF. The DNA for the CDR3 is TGTGCCAGCATGGGGTCTTATGGGGCAGGACAGCCCCAGCATTTT.